This entry lists 12 T cell receptor beta chains sequenced from one sample in a study of human T cells and chemical hapten exposure. TCRdb re-analysed the RACE reads in MiXCR, keeping a single row per CDR3 protein. The data show 35,000 to 55,000 distinct CDR3 sequences, about 4% seen once. As for time point: healthy volunteer bleed at 6 weeks. Before extraction, the whole blood was not fractionated, and total RNA was taken from it. The specimen was whole blood. These receptors originate from a human donor in good health. Some clones in this sample may be carry-over from other donors' samples.

The chain couples TRBV28 to TRBJ2-5; D unclear. Germline loops: CDR1 MDHEN, CDR2 SYDVKM. The CDR3 has 11 residues. Between the trimmed V and J ends, which lost 4 bases and 9 bases, there was a span of 9 bases. The CDR3 is CASSSRFAQYF. The CDR3 nucleotides read TGTGCCAGCAGTTCCCGGTTTGCCCAGTACTTC.

This clonotype was seen repeatedly, ten times or more. The chain carries TRBV5-4 and TRBJ1-6; TRBD1 might be the D (5 bases). Trimming shortened V by 6 bases and J by 5 bases, and 18 bases separated the two germline ends. The CDR3 runs 16 residues. The germline V gene has CDR1 SGHNT and CDR2 YYREEE (reference sequence). The CDR3 region has the DNA TGTGCCAGCACCCGAGACCCCAGGGATGATAATTCACCCCTCCACTTT. Protein sequence: CASTRDPRDDNSPLHF.

This clonotype was observed at least ten times. A read error may produce the germline difference seen at one junction end. The chain links TRBV7-7 to TRBJ2-7; TRBD1 agrees at 8 bases. The CDR3 runs to 15 residues. CDR1 is SSHAT, CDR2 FNYEAQ, per germline (reference sequence). CDR3 residues: CASSAQQGVFYEQYF. The CDR3, as DNA: TGTGCTAGCAGCGCCCAACAGGGGGTTTTCTACGAGCAGTACTTC.

This clonotype showed up many times. V usage is TRBV11-1 and J usage is TRBJ2-2; 7 nucleotides match TRBD2. CDR1 and CDR2 (germline): SGHAT, FQDESV (reference sequence). V was pared by 4 bases and J by 6 bases, with 8 bases of the junction left unmatched. The CDR3 consists of 15 residues. CDR3 residues: CASSYKSSGSGELFF. DNA of the CDR3: TGTGCCAGCAGCTACAAGAGTAGCGGGTCCGGGGAGCTGTTTTTT.

The sample holds many counts of this clonotype. This rearrangement joins TRBV12-3 or TRBV12-4 to TRBJ2-7; D is ambiguous. CDR3 size: 12 residues. Trimming stripped 2 bases from V and 4 bases from J, with 6 bases between. The CDR3 coding sequence is TGTGCCAGCAGTTTAATAGGGTACGAGCAGTACTTC. It is translated as CASSLIGYEQYF.

This clonotype occurred many times. One end of the junction does not line up with germline, which may come from a read error. The chain is built from TRBV12-3 or TRBV12-4 and TRBJ2-1, with TRBD2 matching 10 bases. The CDR3 covers 14 residues. CDR3 DNA sequence: TGTGCCAGCAGTCTAGCGGGAGTGAGCAATGAGCAGTTCTTC. Its translation: CASSLAGVSNEQFF.

This clonotype was seen ten or more times. The rearrangement uses TRBV6-5 and TRBJ1-6; no definite D call. Trimming left V 6 bases short and J 10 bases short, with 7 bases between. The CDR3 runs 11 residues. The germline V gene encodes CDR1 MNHEY and CDR2 SVGAGI. The CDR3, as DNA: TGTGCCAGCAGCGGAAGGTCACCCCTCCACTTT. It encodes CASSGRSPLHF.

This clonotype was seen at least ten times. The CDR3 DNA is TGCAGCGTTGATGAGAAGAAAGGGGGAAACATTCAGTACTTC. It specifies CSVDEKKGGNIQYF. The rearrangement links TRBV29-1 to TRBJ2-4; D perhaps matches TRBD1 (6 bases). The CDR3 length is 14 residues. Per the germline V gene, CDR1 is SQVTM and CDR2 is ANQGSEA. V was clipped by 3 bases and J by 6 bases, with 15 bases between them.

This clonotype has at least ten counts. CDR3: CSASGSPYEQYF. CDR3 bases: TGCAGTGCTAGTGGGTCACCCTACGAGCAGTACTTC. The J gene is TRBJ2-7, the V gene TRBV20-1; D ambiguous. Trimming took off 3 bases at V and 2 bases at J, with 8 bases between the two ends. The germline V gene encodes CDR1 DFQATT and CDR2 SNEGSKA (reference sequence). CDR3 length: 12 residues.

This clonotype was counted ten times or more. The rearrangement links TRBV6-5 to TRBJ1-5; unclear D gene. Between the trimmed V and J ends, which lost 2 bases and 5 bases, there was a span of 7 bases. Germline V gene data show CDR1 as MNHEY and CDR2 as SVGAGI. CDR3 length: 13 residues. The CDR3 spells CASSYVRDQPQHF. The CDR3 DNA reads TGTGCCAGCAGTTACGTTCGAGATCAGCCCCAGCATTTT.

This clonotype came up many times. The CDR3 region has the DNA TGTGCCAGCAGTGCCACTAGCGGGAGCTCCTACGAGCAGTACTTC. This codes for CASSATSGSSYEQYF. The chain combines TRBV6-1 with TRBJ2-7; 11 bases map to TRBD2. The CDR3 sequence is 15 residues long. Germline V CDR1 and CDR2: MNHNS, SASEGT. With 4 bases clipped from V and 0 bases from J, the junction kept 2 bases outside the gene matches.

The sample holds many counts of this clonotype. The rearrangement joins TRBV7-9 to TRBJ2-1, with 10 bases aligning to TRBD2. Germline V CDR1 and CDR2: SEHNR, FQNEAQ (reference sequence). V trimming: 1 base; J trimming: 7 bases; junction bases outside the gene matches: 7. CDR3 size: 16 residues. In nucleotides, the CDR3 is TGTGCCAGCAGCTTAGTTTCTAGCGGGAGAGGAAATGAGCAGTTCTTC. This gives the protein CASSLVSSGRGNEQFF.